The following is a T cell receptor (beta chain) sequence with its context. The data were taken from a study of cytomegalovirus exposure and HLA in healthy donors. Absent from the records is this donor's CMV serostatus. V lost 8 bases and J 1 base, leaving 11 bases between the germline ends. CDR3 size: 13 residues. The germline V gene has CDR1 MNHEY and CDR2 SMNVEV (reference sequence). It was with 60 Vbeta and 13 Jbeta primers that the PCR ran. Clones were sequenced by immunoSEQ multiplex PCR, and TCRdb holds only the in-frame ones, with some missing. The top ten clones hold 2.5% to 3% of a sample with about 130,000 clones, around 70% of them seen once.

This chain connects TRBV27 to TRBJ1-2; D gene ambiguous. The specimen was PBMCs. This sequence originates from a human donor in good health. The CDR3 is CASGFGDNYGYTF. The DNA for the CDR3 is TGTGCCAGCGGGTTCGGGGATAACTATGGCTACACCTTC.